Below, 14 T cell receptor beta chains from the same sample are listed, as sequenced in a study of neurological immune-mediated disorders. TCRdb independently ran MiXCR on the 5' RACE reads; one entry per CDR3 protein. This sample has roughly 70,000 distinct CDR3 sequences; around 3.9% occur once, and the top ten carry 1.3%. The sequenced sample was PBMCs. These receptors were taken from a man between 25 and 39 years old with multiple sclerosis.

This clonotype was picked up many times. V and J are TRBV20-1 and TRBJ1-2; D remains ambiguous. Germline assignment: CDR1 DFQATT and CDR2 SNEGSKA (reference sequence). The length of the CDR3 is 13 residues. Trimming pared 3 bases from V and 8 bases from J, leaving 16 bases between. The CDR3 DNA follows: TGCAGTGCTAGTCGTTCCACCAACGAAGGCTACACCTTC. Its protein is CSASRSTNEGYTF.

This clonotype has at least ten counts. This sequence joins TRBV5-1 and TRBJ2-1; 10 bases are shared with TRBD2. Germline CDR1 is SGHRS and CDR2 is YFSETQ. J was trimmed by 7 bases and V by 0 bases; bases with no gene match: 4. This CDR3 has 15 residues. As DNA, the CDR3 is TGCGCCAGCAGCTTGGTAGCGGGGGGACAGAATGAGCAGTTCTTC. It specifies CASSLVAGGQNEQFF.

This clonotype was picked up many times. The chain recombines TRBV20-1 with TRBJ1-1, with D perhaps TRBD1 (5 bases). There are 15 residues in the CDR3. V shed 0 bases and J shed 4 bases, with 15 bases lying between them. The germline V gene encodes CDR1 DFQATT and CDR2 SNEGSKA (reference sequence). The CDR3 bases are TGCAGTGCTAGAGATGGTCTGCGGGGCGGCACTGAAGCTTTCTTT. Its protein product is CSARDGLRGGTEAFF.

This clonotype has at least ten counts. The chain is built from TRBV4-3 and TRBJ2-1; 8 bases fit TRBD1. The germline gives CDR1 LGHNA, CDR2 YSLEER. The CDR3 loop spans 17 amino acids. J gave up 4 bases and V 0 bases, and 8 bases lay outside the gene matches. CDR3 protein: CASSQDLVRGQYNEQFF. The CDR3 DNA reads as TGCGCCAGCAGCCAAGATCTGGTCAGGGGGCAGTACAATGAGCAGTTCTTC.

This clonotype was observed a handful of times. At one of its ends the junction is not consistent with the germline gene, which may arise from a read error. This chain uses TRBV5-6 with TRBJ2-3; tentatively, D is TRBD2 (6 bases). CDR1 is SGHDT and CDR2 is YYEEEE in the germline V gene. The CDR3 consists of 16 residues. DNA of the CDR3: TGTGTCAGCAGGGACGGGCTTAGCGGATACACAGATACGCAGTATTTT. This sequence encodes CVSRDGLSGYTDTQYF.

This clonotype was counted a few times. In DNA, the CDR3 is TGTGCCAGCAGCTTGAGCCCTTCCTACGAGCAGTACTTC. It codes for CASSLSPSYEQYF. V usage is TRBV5-5 and J usage is TRBJ2-7; D not resolved. Between the trimmed V and J ends, which lost 1 base and 1 base, there was a span of 6 bases. This CDR3 region has 13 residues. Germline V lookup: CDR1 SGHKS, CDR2 YYEKEE (reference sequence). The full variable domain, with the rest looked up from reference TRBV5-5 and TRBJ2-7, is DAGVTQSPTHLIKTRGQQVTLRCSPISGHKSVSWYQQVLGQGPQFIFQYYEKEERGRGNFPDRFSARQFPNYSSELNVNALLLGDSALYLCASSLSPSYEQYFGPGTRLTVT.

This clonotype was recorded at least ten times. J is TRBJ2-5 and V is TRBV7-2; D is undetermined. V lost 0 bases and J 2 bases, leaving 7 bases between the germline ends. Germline lookup yields CDR1 SGHTA and CDR2 FQGNSA. The CDR3 has 14 residues. CDR3 sequence (DNA): TGTGCCAGCAGCTTAGCCGGTCAACAAGAGACCCAGTACTTC. Amino acids: CASSLAGQQETQYF.

This clonotype was picked up many times. The V gene is TRBV20-1, the J gene TRBJ2-3; the D call may be TRBD1 or TRBD2 (5 bases each). The CDR3 runs 15 residues. Germline assignment: CDR1 DFQATT and CDR2 SNEGSKA (reference sequence). V was cut by 4 bases and J by 4 bases, with 18 bases left in between. Here the CDR3 reads CSATGTEGPPDTQYF. The CDR3 nucleotides are TGCAGTGCTACCGGGACGGAAGGGCCCCCAGATACGCAGTATTTT.

This clonotype has a count of ten or more. This sequence joins TRBV5-1 and TRBJ1-2; D gene uncertain. CDR3 length equals 14 residues. Germline V gene sequence: CDR1 SGHRS, CDR2 YFSETQ. Trimming pared 7 bases from V and 8 bases from J, leaving 21 bases between. CDR3 DNA: TGCGCCAGCGGAGTGGTGGCCGGGATGAGCGGCTACACCTTC. This gives the protein CASGVVAGMSGYTF.

By share of the sample, this clonotype is medium-sized. The V and J genes are TRBV12-3 or TRBV12-4 and TRBJ2-7, with D maybe TRBD1 (6 bases). The CDR3 covers 11 residues. The V end was cut by 6 bases, the J end by 6 bases, with 9 bases between. This CDR3 is CASSDRSEQYF. The CDR3 nucleotides are TGTGCCAGCAGCGACAGGTCCGAGCAGTACTTC.

This clonotype showed up many times. V is TRBV12-3 or TRBV12-4 and J is TRBJ2-5; no clear D. Trimming took off 5 bases at V and 5 bases at J, with 15 bases between the two ends. The CDR3 runs to 14 residues. CDR3 bases: TGTGCCAGCAGTGCCGCCGCCCCGTGGGAGACCCAGTACTTC. This encodes CASSAAAPWETQYF.

About this clonotype itself: This clone may be a read error of a much larger clone one base away. The chain employs TRBV4-1 and TRBJ1-6, with D uncertain. The CDR3 sequence is 15 residues long. Germline CDR1 is MGHRA and CDR2 is YSYEKL. Trimming left V 0 bases short and J 7 bases short, with 10 bases between. The CDR3 here is CASSQEAGTNSPLHF. The CDR3 nucleotides read TGCGCCAGCAGCCAAGAGGCGGGAACCAATTCACCCCTCCACTTT.

This clonotype was observed at least ten times. J is TRBJ1-1 and V is TRBV5-5; 8 bases fit TRBD1. This CDR3 is 18 amino acids long. J gave up 0 bases and V 2 bases, and 12 bases lay outside the gene matches. Germline assignment: CDR1 SGHKS and CDR2 YYEKEE (reference sequence). DNA of the CDR3: TGTGCCAGCAGCTTTACCGGTACAGGGGACAGGCTGAACACTGAAGCTTTCTTT. Protein: CASSFTGTGDRLNTEAFF.

This clonotype has just a few counts. This chain connects TRBV20-1 to TRBJ2-5; unclear D gene. The CDR3 spans 13 residues. The V and J ends lost 3 bases and 5 bases respectively, with 13 bases between them. Germline assignment: CDR1 DFQATT and CDR2 SNEGSKA (reference sequence). The CDR3 is CSASPPGGETQYF. In DNA form, the CDR3 reads TGCAGTGCTAGTCCGCCTGGTGGGGAGACCCAGTACTTC.